This T cell receptor (beta chain) was profiled in a study of identical twins. Study-level findings and limits: Invariant MAIT and iNKT cells may have partly biased zero-insertion analyses. Models predicted too little out-of-frame TCR alpha sharing in monozygotic twins.

TCRdb processed the 5' RACE reads anew with MiXCR; each CDR3 protein has one entry. The table has under 900,000 distinct CDR3 sequences, roughly an eighth seen once; the top ten hold around 1.6%. The table lists this clonotype with many counts. Its antigen is not identified. The CDR3 contains 16 residues. Trimming at V came to 3 bases and at J to 5 bases, leaving 9 bases not matched to a gene. Germline loops: CDR1 SGHVT, CDR2 SQSDAQ. All donors were healthy, and all were Caucasian. This sample also appeared in a second study, on yellow fever vaccine responses in identical twins.

The V and J genes are TRBV7-4 and TRBJ2-1; TRBD2 matches 8 bases. The receptor was derived from a woman aged 18-29 years in good health. Sequencing used PBMCs. The CDR3 DNA sequence: TGTGCCAGCAGCTTCGAACGGGGGGGCCGAAACAATGAGCAGTTCTTC. It specifies CASSFERGGRNNEQFF.